These 10 T cell receptor beta chains came from one sample sequenced in a study of blood T cell repertoires in COVID-19. The assay was immunoSEQ multiplex PCR, and TCRdb's table has in-frame clones only and misses some. The sample carries about 440,000 clones, roughly 91% recorded once. Sequences were obtained from PBMCs or T cells enriched from blood (not recorded which). The receptors shown here come from a man in his late teens or twenties who had recovered from COVID-19.

The J gene is TRBJ2-7, the V gene TRBV10-2; possibly TRBD2 for D (5 bases). CDR3 length equals 16 residues. Per the germline V gene, CDR1 is WSHSY and CDR2 is SAAADI. V lost 0 bases and J lost 0, with 12 bases in between. This CDR3 is CASSESDLIHSYEQYF. Written as DNA, the CDR3 is TGCGCCAGCAGTGAGTCGGACTTGATCCACTCCTACGAGCAGTACTTC.

The V and J genes are TRBV20-1 and TRBJ2-7, with D perhaps TRBD2 (5 bases). The CDR3 has 11 amino acids. Germline loops: CDR1 DFQATT, CDR2 SNEGSKA (reference sequence). Trimming took 3 bases from V and 6 from J, leaving 9 bases between them. CDR3 sequence (DNA): TGCAGTGCTAGTTCTGGGAGCGAGCAGTACTTC. It specifies CSASSGSEQYF.

The rearrangement links TRBV28 to TRBJ1-4; tentatively, D is TRBD1 (5 bases). Germline CDR1 reads MDHEN; CDR2 reads SYDVKM. CDR3 size: 15 residues. The V gene lost 1 base and the J gene lost 5 bases, with 11 bases spanning the gap. The CDR3 sequence is CASSLFRGGNEKLFF. The CDR3 DNA follows: TGTGCCAGCAGTTTATTTCGGGGGGGAAATGAAAAACTGTTTTTT.

The genes are TRBV7-9 and TRBJ1-2, with D perhaps TRBD1 (5 bases). CDR1 SEHNR and CDR2 FQNEAQ come from the germline V gene (reference sequence). This CDR3 spans 15 amino acids. V lost 0 bases, J lost 7 bases, and 15 bases lay in between. CDR3 residues: CASSLAGANTGGYTF. The CDR3 coding sequence is TGTGCCAGCAGCTTAGCAGGGGCCAACACGGGTGGCTACACCTTC.

The V and J genes are TRBV5-4 and TRBJ1-1; 11 nucleotides match TRBD1. The CDR3 sequence is 18 residues long. Trimming removed 0 bases from V and 5 bases from J; junction bases left unmatched: 12. CDR1 is SGHNT and CDR2 is YYREEE in the germline V gene (reference sequence). The CDR3 nucleotides are TGTGCCAGCAGCTTGGCCCCGGGACAGGGGGGGGGTAGGACTGAAGCTTTCTTT. Its translation: CASSLAPGQGGGRTEAFF.

V usage is TRBV28 and J usage is TRBJ1-5; 7 bases line up with TRBD1. Germline assignment: CDR1 MDHEN and CDR2 SYDVKM. V trimming: 6 bases; J trimming: 4 bases; junction bases outside the gene matches: 9. The CDR3 has 15 residues. CDR3: CASSDNVRGNQPQHF. In DNA form, the CDR3 reads TGTGCCAGCAGCGACAACGTCAGGGGGAATCAGCCCCAGCATTTT.

The V and J genes are TRBV19 and TRBJ2-1; tentative D call: TRBD1 (6 bases). Germline assignment: CDR1 LNHDA and CDR2 SQIVND (reference sequence). This CDR3 is built from 13 residues. The germline V and J ends were trimmed by 6 bases and 6 bases, with 12 bases remaining between them. The CDR3 coding sequence is TGTGCCAGTAGCCAAGACAGGTCCAATGAGCAGTTCTTC. Translation gives CASSQDRSNEQFF. Full variable domain (outside the CDR3, taken from reference TRBV19 and TRBJ2-1): DGGITQSPKYLFRKEGQNVTLSCEQNLNHDAMYWYRQDPGQGLRLIYYSQIVNDFQKGDIAEGYSVSREKKESFPLTVTSAQKNPTAFYLCASSQDRSNEQFFGPGTRLTVL.

The chain is built from TRBV6-1 and TRBJ1-2; the D gene is possibly TRBD1 (6 bases). This CDR3 spans 15 amino acids. Germline CDR1 MNHNS, CDR2 SASEGT. V dropped 0 bases and J dropped 4 bases, with 12 bases sitting between them. The CDR3 DNA reads TGTGCCAGCAGTGAAGCGCGGCAGGGGAGCTATGGCTACACCTTC. Its translation: CASSEARQGSYGYTF.

CDR3 in DNA: TGTGCCAGCAGCTTATCCCTGGGGAGGCCAGAGACCCAGTACTTC. The encoded protein is CASSLSLGRPETQYF. The chain carries TRBV7-2 and TRBJ2-5; perhaps TRBD2 as D (6 bases). The CDR3 consists of 15 residues. Looked up from germline, CDR1 is SGHTA and CDR2 is FQGNSA. Trimming took 2 bases from V and 4 from J, leaving 14 bases between them. Full variable domain (missing parts from reference TRBV7-2 and TRBJ2-5): GAGVSQSPSNKVTEKGKDVELRCDPISGHTALYWYRQSLGQGLEFLIYFQGNSAPDKSGLPSDRFSAERTGGSVSTLTIQRTQQEDSAVYLCASSLSLGRPETQYFGPGTRLLVL.

This sequence joins TRBV27 and TRBJ1-1; maybe TRBD1 (5 bases). Per the germline V gene, CDR1 is MNHEY and CDR2 is SMNVEV (reference sequence). The CDR3 covers 15 residues. Trimming pared 8 bases from V and 7 bases from J, leaving 23 bases between. CDR3 protein: CASFSPQRGLLEAFF. CDR3 nucleotide sequence: TGTGCCAGCTTCAGTCCCCAACGGGGGTTGCTTGAAGCTTTCTTT.